This passage covers 23 T cell receptor beta chains from one sample sequenced in a study of Graves' ophthalmopathy and Graves' hyperthyroidism. Amplification from RNA transcripts yielded the TCR beta CDR3 regions. In the first round, RT-PCR was carried out with HTBI primers, and a multiplex PCR formed the second round. TCRdb reprocessed the multiplex PCR reads via MiXCR and lists one record per CDR3 protein. The sample lists 500,000 to 700,000 distinct CDR3 sequences; about 24% were seen once. The sequencing sample was made of peripheral blood. The source is a young woman with stable Graves' hyperthyroidism. Some clones in this sample may be carry-over from other donors' samples.

This clonotype appeared many times. The CDR3 DNA follows: TGTGCCAGCTCACCATCGAGTAGCAATCAGCCCCAGCATTTT. It yields the protein CASSPSSSNQPQHF. J is TRBJ1-5 and V is TRBV18; no clear D gene. CDR3 length equals 14 residues. Germline V CDR1 and CDR2: KGHSH, LQKENI. V dropped 2 bases and J dropped 0 bases, with 5 bases sitting between them.

This clonotype was counted at least ten times. This chain's CDR3 is CSARDQRSSYEQYF. DNA of the CDR3: TGCAGTGCTAGAGATCAACGCAGCTCCTACGAGCAGTACTTC. The chain employs TRBV20-1 and TRBJ2-7; D not resolved. This CDR3 has 14 residues. Trimming removed 0 bases at V and 0 bases at J, with 9 bases between. Germline CDR1 DFQATT, CDR2 SNEGSKA (reference sequence).

This clonotype was observed many times. The rearrangement links TRBV28 to TRBJ2-5; D is unclear. The length of the CDR3 is 10 residues. The ends were cut back, 8 bases at V and 5 bases at J, with 6 bases in the middle. CDR1 MDHEN and CDR2 SYDVKM come from the germline V gene. This CDR3 is CASGRETQYF. CDR3 nucleotide sequence: TGTGCCAGCGGTAGGGAGACCCAGTACTTC.

At least ten counts were recorded for this clonotype. The J gene is TRBJ2-2, the V gene TRBV6-2 or TRBV6-3; D is ambiguous. Per the germline V gene, CDR1 is MNHEY and CDR2 is SVGEGT. The CDR3 is made up of 15 amino acids. Trimming stripped 7 bases from V and 1 base from J, with 13 bases between. The DNA of the CDR3 is TGTGCCAGCATCGCCCATCAAAAGAACACCGGGGAGCTGTTTTTT. It is translated as CASIAHQKNTGELFF.

The sample holds many counts of this clonotype. V is TRBV5-1 and J is TRBJ2-7; TRBD1 agrees at 8 bases. The junction had 13 bases not matched to a gene; V was cut back by 4 bases and J by 4 bases. Germline CDR1 and CDR2: SGHRS and YFSETQ. The CDR3 is made up of 16 amino acids. CDR3 amino acids: CASSIIQGAMIYEQYF. The CDR3 coding sequence is TGCGCCAGCAGCATAATCCAGGGGGCGATGATTTACGAGCAGTACTTC. Full variable domain (remainder filled in from reference TRBV5-1 and TRBJ2-7): KAGVTQTPRYLIKTRGQQVTLSCSPISGHRSVSWYQQTPGQGLQFLFEYFSETQRNKGNFPGRFSGRQFSNSRSEMNVSTLELGDSALYLCASSIIQGAMIYEQYFGPGTRLTVT.

This clonotype was detected many times. At one of its ends the junction is not consistent with the germline gene, which may arise from a read error. The chain couples TRBV12-3 or TRBV12-4 to TRBJ1-2; D gene unclear. The CDR3 has 12 residues. The CDR3: CASNLANYGYTF. Here the CDR3 DNA reads TGTGCCAGCAATTTAGCAAACTATGGCTACACCTTC.

Only a few counts were recorded for this clonotype. The rearrangement joins TRBV5-1 to TRBJ2-7; 7 bases are shared with TRBD1. J gave up 3 bases and V 0 bases, and 6 bases lay outside the gene matches. The CDR3 loop spans 15 amino acids. In germline, CDR1 is SGHRS, CDR2 YFSETQ. CDR3 sequence: CASSLAPGQHYEQYF. CDR3 DNA sequence: TGCGCCAGCAGCTTGGCTCCGGGACAGCACTACGAGCAGTACTTC. Based on the CDR3 plus reference TRBV5-1 and TRBJ2-7, the full variable domain is KAGVTQTPRYLIKTRGQQVTLSCSPISGHRSVSWYQQTPGQGLQFLFEYFSETQRNKGNFPGRFSGRQFSNSRSEMNVSTLELGDSALYLCASSLAPGQHYEQYFGPGTRLTVT.

The V and J genes are TRBV6-1 and TRBJ1-2; the match to TRBD1 covers 11 bases. Looked up from germline, CDR1 is MNHNS and CDR2 is SASEGT. V shed 8 bases, J shed 5 bases, and the junction held 4 bases outside the gene matches. This CDR3 region has 13 residues. The CDR3 reads CASGGQGAYGYTF. In DNA, the CDR3 is TGTGCCAGCGGCGGACAGGGGGCGTATGGCTACACCTTC.

CDR3 DNA: TGTGCCAGTAGTATTCAGGGGCTAAGCGCGAACACCGGGGAGCTGTTTTTT. The encoded protein is CASSIQGLSANTGELFF. This chain links TRBV19 with TRBJ2-2, with D tentatively TRBD1 (6 bases). Trimming pared 3 bases from V and 0 bases from J, leaving 14 bases between. The CDR3 sequence is 17 residues long. Germline loops: CDR1 LNHDA, CDR2 SQIVND (reference sequence).

This clonotype was observed at least ten times. The V gene is TRBV2, the J gene TRBJ2-4; a weak D match, TRBD1 (5 bases). The V and J ends lost 8 bases and 2 bases respectively, with 10 bases between them. Germline V gene lookup returns CDR1 SNHLY and CDR2 FYNNEI. The CDR3 has 13 residues. The CDR3 spells CASGHATKNIQYF. DNA for the CDR3: TGTGCCAGCGGACATGCGACCAAAAACATTCAGTACTTC.

This clonotype was recorded at least ten times. The V call is TRBV3-1, the J call TRBJ2-7, with no clear D. With 1 base removed from V and 6 bases from J, the gap between germline ends came to 4 bases. This CDR3 region has 11 residues. Looked up from germline, CDR1 is LGHDT and CDR2 is YNNKEL (reference sequence). CDR3: CASSQAGEQYF. The CDR3 DNA reads TGTGCCAGCAGCCAAGCCGGCGAGCAGTACTTC.

The V call is TRBV30, the J call TRBJ1-2; D not certain. V dropped 4 bases and J dropped 0 bases, with 6 bases sitting between them. The CDR3 length is 12 residues. Germline loops: CDR1 GTSNPN, CDR2 SVGIG (reference sequence). The CDR3, as DNA: TGTGCCTGGACAAAAACTAACTATGGCTACACCTTC. Amino acids: CAWTKTNYGYTF.

This clonotype has ten or more counts. V usage is TRBV3-1 and J usage is TRBJ2-7, with TRBD1 identical over 9 bases. The trim removed 0 bases at V and 3 bases at J, leaving 6 bases unmatched. CDR3 length: 16 amino acids. CDR1 is LGHDT and CDR2 is YNNKEL in the germline V gene (reference sequence). This CDR3 reads CASSQEGQGVSYEQYF. For the CDR3, the DNA is TGTGCCAGCAGCCAAGAGGGACAGGGAGTTAGCTACGAGCAGTACTTC.

This clonotype was counted many times. The chain uses TRBV15 and TRBJ2-2; D call uncertain. Per germline, CDR1 LNHNV and CDR2 YYDKDF (reference sequence). The CDR3 sequence is 14 residues long. Trimming removed 3 bases at V and 1 base at J, with 6 bases between. Here the CDR3 reads CATSSVGNTGELFF. Written as DNA, the CDR3 is TGTGCCACCAGCAGTGTGGGGAACACCGGGGAGCTGTTTTTT.

This clonotype was seen ten or more times. The chain employs TRBV12-3 or TRBV12-4 and TRBJ1-1; D might be TRBD1 (5 bases). This CDR3 comprises 16 residues. Trimming removed 3 bases from V and 1 base from J, with 15 bases in between. In DNA form, the CDR3 reads TGTGCCAGCAGTTTTGGTCCCCGCAGGGCGAACACTGAAGCTTTCTTT. Translated: CASSFGPRRANTEAFF.

This clonotype was recorded at least ten times. The chain uses TRBV20-1 and TRBJ1-1, with no clear D. Germline CDR1 and CDR2: DFQATT and SNEGSKA (reference sequence). The CDR3 consists of 12 residues. Trimming removed 0 bases from V and 3 bases from J, with 5 bases in between. This chain's CDR3 is CSARDPDTEAFF. CDR3 coding DNA: TGCAGTGCTAGAGATCCGGACACTGAAGCTTTCTTT.

At least ten counts were recorded for this clonotype. This sequence joins TRBV5-1 and TRBJ2-7; D is ambiguous. Deletions cut 0 bases from V and 2 bases from J, with 9 bases between. CDR1 and CDR2 (germline): SGHRS, YFSETQ. The CDR3 totals 14 residues. The CDR3 DNA is TGCGCCAGCAGCTTGGAAGGCAGAACCTACGAGCAGTACTTC. This gives the protein CASSLEGRTYEQYF.

J is TRBJ1-5 and V is TRBV6-2 or TRBV6-3; no firm D call. The CDR3 is 14 amino acids. Germline lookup yields CDR1 MNHEY and CDR2 SVGEGT. Between the trimmed V and J ends, which lost 5 bases and 4 bases, there was a span of 12 bases. The CDR3 DNA follows: TGTGCCAGCAGTCCTTTGCCCGATAATCAGCCCCAGCATTTT. Translated, it gives CASSPLPDNQPQHF.

This clonotype showed up many times. The chain employs TRBV6-2 or TRBV6-3 and TRBJ2-2; no reliable D call. This CDR3 region has 15 residues. Germline V gives CDR1 MNHEY, CDR2 SVGEGT. V lost 1 base and J 5 bases, leaving 11 bases between the germline ends. Here the CDR3 DNA reads TGTGCCAGCAGTTACTATGCGGATGGAACCGGGGAGCTGTTTTTT. Translation: CASSYYADGTGELFF.

The sample holds many counts of this clonotype. Relative to the germline gene, one junction end is altered; a read error may explain this. The chain employs TRBV20-1 and TRBJ2-7, with D perhaps matching TRBD1 (6 bases). The CDR3 length is 14 residues. Germline CDR1 and CDR2: DFQATT and SNEGSKA (reference sequence). The CDR3 region is CSATLGQLQYEQCF. The CDR3, as DNA: TGCAGTGCCACCTTGGGACAACTGCAGTACGAGCAGTGCTTC.

This chain uses TRBV30 with TRBJ1-2, with a possible D match to TRBD1 (5 bases). CDR3 length equals 12 residues. Germline V lookup: CDR1 GTSNPN, CDR2 SVGIG (reference sequence). V shed 5 bases and J shed 2 bases, with 9 bases lying between them. DNA for the CDR3: TGTGCCTGGGGGACGGAAAACTATGGCTACACCTTC. As protein: CAWGTENYGYTF. The full variable domain, rest sourced from reference TRBV30 and TRBJ1-2, is SQTIHQWPATLVQPVGSPLSLECTVEGTSNPNLYWYRQAAGRGLQLLFYSVGIGQISSEVPQNLSASRPQDRQFILSSKKLLLSDSGFYLCAWGTENYGYTFGSGTRLTVV.

This clonotype was recorded at least ten times. The V gene is TRBV6-1, the J gene TRBJ2-5; tentatively, D is TRBD2 (6 bases). This CDR3 comprises 15 residues. Trimming took off 0 bases at V and 2 bases at J, with 10 bases between the two ends. CDR1 is MNHNS and CDR2 is SASEGT in the germline V gene. The CDR3 DNA follows: TGTGCCAGCAGTGAAGCCCCTGGGGGGCAAGAGACCCAGTACTTC. This encodes CASSEAPGGQETQYF.

This clonotype has at least ten counts. This chain uses TRBV2 with TRBJ2-5, with no clear D. This CDR3 has 14 residues. The germline gives CDR1 SNHLY, CDR2 FYNNEI. Deletions cut 3 bases from V and 5 bases from J, with 13 bases between. The CDR3 DNA reads as TGTGCCAGCAGTGATTTACGGCGTTGGGAGACCCAGTACTTC. This translates into CASSDLRRWETQYF.